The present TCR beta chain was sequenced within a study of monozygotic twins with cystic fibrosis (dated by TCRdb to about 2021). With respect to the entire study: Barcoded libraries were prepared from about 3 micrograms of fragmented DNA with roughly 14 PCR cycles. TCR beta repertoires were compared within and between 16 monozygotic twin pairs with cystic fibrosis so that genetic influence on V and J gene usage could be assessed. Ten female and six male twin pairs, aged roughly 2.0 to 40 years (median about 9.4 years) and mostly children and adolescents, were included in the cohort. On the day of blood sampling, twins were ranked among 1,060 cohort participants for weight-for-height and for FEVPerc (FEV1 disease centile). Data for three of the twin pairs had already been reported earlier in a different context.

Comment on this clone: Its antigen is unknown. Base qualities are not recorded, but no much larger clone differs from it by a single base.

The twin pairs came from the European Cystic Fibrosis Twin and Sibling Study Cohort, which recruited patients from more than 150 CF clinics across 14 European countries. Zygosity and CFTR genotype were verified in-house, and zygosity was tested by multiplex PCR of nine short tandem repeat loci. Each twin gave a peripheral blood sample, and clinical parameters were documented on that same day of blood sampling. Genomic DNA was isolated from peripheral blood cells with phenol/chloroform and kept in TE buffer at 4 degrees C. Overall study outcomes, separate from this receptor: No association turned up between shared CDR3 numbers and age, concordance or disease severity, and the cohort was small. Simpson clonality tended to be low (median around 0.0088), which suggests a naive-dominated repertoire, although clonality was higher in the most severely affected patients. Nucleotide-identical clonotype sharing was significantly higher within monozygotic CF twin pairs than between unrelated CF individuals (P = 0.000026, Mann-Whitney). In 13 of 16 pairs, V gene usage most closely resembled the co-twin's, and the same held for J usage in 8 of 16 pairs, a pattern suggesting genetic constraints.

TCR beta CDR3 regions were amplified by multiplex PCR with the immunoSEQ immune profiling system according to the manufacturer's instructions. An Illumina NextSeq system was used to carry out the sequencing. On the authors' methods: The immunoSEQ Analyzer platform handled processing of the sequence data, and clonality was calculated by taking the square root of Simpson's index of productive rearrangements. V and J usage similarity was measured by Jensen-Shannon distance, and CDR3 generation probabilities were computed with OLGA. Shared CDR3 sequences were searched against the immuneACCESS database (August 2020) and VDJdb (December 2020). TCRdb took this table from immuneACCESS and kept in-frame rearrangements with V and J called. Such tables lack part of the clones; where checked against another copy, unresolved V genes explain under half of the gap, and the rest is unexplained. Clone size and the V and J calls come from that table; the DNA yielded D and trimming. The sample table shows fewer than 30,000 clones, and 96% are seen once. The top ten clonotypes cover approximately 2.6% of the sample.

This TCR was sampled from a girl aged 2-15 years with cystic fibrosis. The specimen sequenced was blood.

The CDR3 here reads CASSQAGTGANYGYTF. Read as DNA, the sequence is TGTGCCAGCAGCCAAGCCGGGACAGGGGCTAACTATGGCTACACCTTC. The receptor chain draws on TRBV4-2 and TRBJ1-2; 10 middle bases align to TRBD1. There are 16 amino acids in the CDR3, from cysteine to phenylalanine inclusive. CDR3 DNA is the only sequence kept; it has 48 bases, read in frame from the first base. V ends up 1 base short and J 0 bases short, with an unmatched junction base count of 2. The CDR1 and CDR2 encoded by the germline V gene are LGHNA and YNFKEQ.